This T cell receptor (beta chain) is drawn from a study of blood T cells in healthy people across ages. Sample-barcoded 5' priming and a J-beta primer mix drove a second PCR of 7 to 11 cycles. MiXCR was run by TCRdb on the 5' RACE reads, yielding one entry per CDR3 protein. The table shows 600,000 to 850,000 distinct CDR3 sequences, with roughly 44% occurring only once. V lost 1 base, J lost 12 bases, and 10 bases lay in between. This CDR3 comprises 12 residues. Germline assignment: CDR1 SGHAT and CDR2 FQDESV (reference sequence). RNA extraction gave at least 5 micrograms of total RNA per sample. The chain links TRBV11-1 to TRBJ2-1; D possibly corresponds to TRBD2 (5 bases). The specimen sequenced was blood. This TCR derives from a woman in her fifties or sixties in good health. The CDR3 reads CASSLESGGQFF. CDR3 DNA sequence: TGTGCCAGCAGCTTAGAATCCGGAGGGCAGTTCTTC.